Below, 32 T cell receptor beta chains from the same sample are listed, as sequenced in a study of T cells in Graves' hyperthyroidism and ophthalmopathy. The investigators amplified TCR beta CDR3 regions from RNA transcripts. HTBI primers were employed in a first-round RT-PCR of the TCR CDR3. MiXCR was run by TCRdb on the multiplex PCR reads, yielding one entry per CDR3 protein. The sample includes some 440,000 distinct CDR3 sequences, around 14% of them seen just once. The sequenced sample consisted of blood. These TCRs come from a woman aged 18-30 years with Graves' hyperthyroidism.

This clonotype was detected many times. The CDR3 sequence is CASSRTSGTPSEQFF. The DNA of the CDR3 is TGTGCCAGCAGTCGGACTAGCGGGACACCAAGTGAGCAGTTCTTC. The chain recombines TRBV6-2 or TRBV6-3 with TRBJ2-1; 12 bases are a match to TRBD2. Per the germline V gene, CDR1 is MNHEY and CDR2 is SVGEGT. CDR3 size: 15 residues. V dropped 5 bases and J dropped 9; count of bases not matched to a gene: 8.

This clonotype was recorded at least ten times. V is TRBV6-5 and J is TRBJ1-1; D uncertain. Trimming pared 2 bases from V and 6 bases from J, leaving 4 bases between. The CDR3 consists of 11 residues. Germline V gene data show CDR1 as MNHEY and CDR2 as SVGAGI. The CDR3 loop is CASSYMSEAFF. In DNA, the CDR3 is TGTGCCAGCAGTTACATGTCTGAAGCTTTCTTT.

This clonotype was seen at least ten times. The chain employs TRBV3-1 and TRBJ2-1; 9 bases map to TRBD2. The length of the CDR3 is 14 residues. V lost 6 bases to trimming and J lost 6 bases; unmatched junction nucleotides: 6. Germline V gene sequence: CDR1 LGHDT, CDR2 YNNKEL (reference sequence). CDR3 sequence reads: CASRGSSGINEQFF. CDR3 DNA sequence: TGTGCCAGCAGAGGGTCTAGCGGGATCAATGAGCAGTTCTTC.

This clonotype showed up just a few times. The DNA for the CDR3 is TGTGCCAGCAGCGTAGAGGTGGGGAGAGAATCACCCCTCCACTTT. Amino acids: CASSVEVGRESPLHF. The chain couples TRBV9 to TRBJ1-6, with D unclear. Germline CDR1 and CDR2: SGDLS and YYNGEE. V was trimmed by 0 bases and J by 10 bases, leaving 14 bases between them. The CDR3 runs 15 residues.

The chain is built from TRBV5-8 and TRBJ2-1, with 11 bases identical to TRBD2. V gave up 3 bases and J gave up 9 bases; unmatched junction bases: 11. CDR3 length: 16 amino acids. Germline values: CDR1 SGHTS, CDR2 YDEGEE. This chain's CDR3 is CASSSVGTSGGSEQFF. DNA of the CDR3: TGTGCCAGCAGCTCGGTCGGGACTAGCGGTGGCAGTGAGCAGTTCTTC.

This clonotype was seen ten or more times. V and J are TRBV11-1 and TRBJ2-5, with TRBD2 matching over 14 bases. Trimming cost V 4 bases and J 3 bases; bases outside gene matches: 7. CDR1 SGHAT and CDR2 FQDESV come from the germline V gene (reference sequence). The CDR3 extends over 17 amino acids. The CDR3 sequence: CASSSGLAGVLEETQYF. DNA for the CDR3: TGTGCCAGCAGCTCGGGACTAGCGGGAGTTTTAGAAGAGACCCAGTACTTC.

This clonotype was detected many times. The V call is TRBV7-8, the J call TRBJ1-2; 10 bases match TRBD1. The germline gives CDR1 SGHVS, CDR2 FQNEAQ. V lost 5 bases, J lost 2 bases, and 17 bases stayed unmatched. The CDR3 loop spans 19 amino acids. The CDR3 DNA is TGTGCCAGCAGCCAACTACCGATCTTGGGGACAGGGGCGAACTATGGCTACACCTTC. Amino acids: CASSQLPILGTGANYGYTF.

The sample holds many counts of this clonotype. V and J are TRBV12-3 or TRBV12-4 and TRBJ2-5, with D tentatively TRBD2 (6 bases). The V end was cut by 5 bases, the J end by 4 bases, with 8 bases between. The CDR3 has 12 amino acids. CDR3 sequence: CASSEGGETQYF. DNA of the CDR3: TGTGCCAGCAGTGAGGGAGGAGAGACCCAGTACTTC.

In its sample, this clonotype was seen many times. The chain recombines TRBV20-1 with TRBJ1-6; the match to TRBD1 covers 7 bases. This CDR3 is built from 16 residues. Germline V gives CDR1 DFQATT, CDR2 SNEGSKA (reference sequence). V shed 0 bases and J 1 base; nucleotides not matched to a gene: 3. For the CDR3, the DNA is TGCAGTGCTAGAGATAGGGGACAGTCCTATAATTCACCCCTCCACTTT. It codes for CSARDRGQSYNSPLHF.

This clonotype appeared many times. The V gene is TRBV6-6, the J gene TRBJ2-5; D may be TRBD1 (7 bases). The ends were cut back, 2 bases at V and 0 bases at J, with 13 bases in the middle. The CDR3 has 16 residues. CDR1 and CDR2 (germline): MNHNY, SVGAGI (reference sequence). The CDR3 DNA is TGTGCCAGCAGTTACCCCTCAGGGGGGAACCAAGAGACCCAGTACTTC. As protein: CASSYPSGGNQETQYF.

This clonotype has just a few counts. The genes are TRBV24-1 and TRBJ1-3; D might be TRBD1 (6 bases). The germline gives CDR1 KGHDR, CDR2 SFDVKD. Trimming took off 3 bases at V and 1 base at J, with 9 bases between the two ends. The CDR3 covers 15 residues. CDR3 amino acids: CATSDPGTSGNTIYF. The CDR3 region has the DNA TGTGCCACCAGTGATCCCGGGACATCTGGAAACACCATATATTTT.

This clonotype was found many times. The rearrangement links TRBV3-1 to TRBJ2-7; D is undetermined. V was cut by 1 base and J by 4 bases, with 8 bases left in between. The CDR3 is 13 residues long. Germline V CDR1 and CDR2: LGHDT, YNNKEL (reference sequence). Here the CDR3 DNA reads TGTGCCAGCAGCCAAGGGTTCGAGTACGAGCAGTACTTC. Amino acids: CASSQGFEYEQYF.

In this sample, this clonotype turned up a few times. The chain is built from TRBV6-1 and TRBJ2-3; 7 nucleotides match TRBD1. The CDR3 is made up of 15 amino acids. CDR1 is MNHNS and CDR2 is SASEGT in the germline V gene. V was clipped by 1 base and J by 8 bases; unmatched bases: 9. The CDR3 spells CASSEGDRDSGTQYF. CDR3 in DNA: TGTGCCAGCAGTGAAGGCGACAGGGATAGTGGTACGCAGTATTTT.

This clonotype occurred many times. The chain is built from TRBV12-3 or TRBV12-4 and TRBJ2-3; D is unresolved. Trimming removed 6 bases at V and 5 bases at J, with 9 bases between. This CDR3 is built from 12 residues. The CDR3 DNA reads as TGTGCCAGCAGGGGCTTGGAAGATACGCAGTATTTT. Translated, it gives CASRGLEDTQYF.

This clonotype was recorded many times. V is TRBV18 and J is TRBJ1-1; no firm D call. The CDR3 is 13 residues long. Germline V gives CDR1 KGHSH, CDR2 LQKENI. V gave up 4 bases and J gave up 4 bases, with 10 bases separating them. CDR3 bases: TGTGCCAGCTCACGTCTTCCCCCCACTGAAGCTTTCTTT. As protein: CASSRLPPTEAFF.

The chain combines TRBV20-1 with TRBJ2-6, with D tentatively TRBD1 or TRBD2 (6 bases each). Trimming removed 0 bases at V and 0 bases at J, with 12 bases between. The CDR3 contains 17 residues. From germline, CDR1 is DFQATT and CDR2 SNEGSKA (reference sequence). CDR3 bases: TGCAGTGCTAGAGATCTAGGGGGGATCTCTGGGGCCAACGTCCTGACTTTC. Protein product: CSARDLGGISGANVLTF.

This clonotype was detected many times. The rearrangement joins TRBV12-3 or TRBV12-4 to TRBJ2-7, with 9 nucleotides matching TRBD2. The junction had 7 bases not matched to a gene; V was cut back by 3 bases and J by 1 base. The length of the CDR3 is 16 residues. The CDR3 bases are TGTGCCAGCAGTTTTGGCGGGAGGGCCCGGTCCTACGAGCAGTACTTC. It codes for CASSFGGRARSYEQYF.

This clonotype showed up many times. The chain couples TRBV13 to TRBJ2-7; no definite D call. The CDR3 loop spans 14 amino acids. With 3 bases removed from V and 0 bases from J, the gap between germline ends came to 9 bases. Germline CDR1 PRHDT, CDR2 FYEKMQ (reference sequence). CDR3 amino acids: CASSFRVHSYEQYF. The DNA of the CDR3 is TGTGCCAGCAGCTTTAGGGTCCACTCCTACGAGCAGTACTTC.

This clonotype was recorded many times. V gene TRBV11-2 combines with J gene TRBJ1-2; the D gene is possibly TRBD1 (5 bases). Between the trimmed V and J ends, which lost 1 base and 4 bases, there was a span of 13 bases. The CDR3 extends over 15 amino acids. The V gene's germline CDR1 is SGHAT and CDR2 FQNNGV. The CDR3 is CASSLGFAGSYGYTF. Written as DNA, the CDR3 is TGTGCCAGCAGCTTAGGCTTTGCAGGGAGCTATGGCTACACCTTC.

This clonotype has ten or more counts. The rearrangement links TRBV28 to TRBJ2-7; 9 bases agree with TRBD1. Germline V gene sequence: CDR1 MDHEN, CDR2 SYDVKM. This CDR3 is 18 amino acids long. J was trimmed by 5 bases and V by 2 bases; bases with no gene match: 16. Written as DNA, the CDR3 is TGTGCCAGCAGTTTACTCCCACAATTCCGGGACAGGGCTAACGAGCAGTACTTC. It translates to CASSLLPQFRDRANEQYF.

This clonotype has more than one count but fewer than ten. The chain carries TRBV9 and TRBJ1-3; D call uncertain. Germline V gene sequence: CDR1 SGDLS, CDR2 YYNGEE. This CDR3 comprises 14 residues. Trimming left V 0 bases short and J 3 bases short, with 7 bases between. CDR3 loop: CASSVGGDGNTIYF. The CDR3 DNA follows: TGTGCCAGCAGCGTAGGAGGAGATGGAAACACCATATATTTT.

This clonotype was picked up many times. This rearrangement joins TRBV3-1 to TRBJ2-1; D tentatively fits TRBD1 or TRBD2 (6 bases each). The CDR3 sequence is 14 residues long. The germline CDR1 and CDR2 sequences are LGHDT and YNNKEL (reference sequence). V was pared by 3 bases and J by 9 bases, with 15 bases between. This chain's CDR3 is CASSQTAGGTEQFF. In nucleotides, the CDR3 is TGTGCCAGCAGCCAGACCGCCGGGGGCACTGAGCAGTTCTTC.

The chain employs TRBV5-5 and TRBJ2-6, with D tentatively TRBD1 or TRBD2 (5 bases each). CDR1 is SGHKS and CDR2 is YYEKEE in the germline V gene (reference sequence). V lost 4 bases, J lost 2 bases, and 10 bases lay in between. CDR3 size: 15 residues. Here the CDR3 DNA reads TGTGCCAGCAGCCCGGGACCTACTGGGGCCAACGTCCTGACTTTC. This gives the protein CASSPGPTGANVLTF.

The J gene is TRBJ1-1, the V gene TRBV7-9; 9 positions match TRBD1. V shed 5 bases and J 7 bases; nucleotides not matched to a gene: 8. Germline V gene data show CDR1 as SEHNR and CDR2 as FQNEAQ (reference sequence). The CDR3 spans 14 residues. The CDR3 nucleotides are TGTGCCAGCAGCCTTGGACAGGGGTTCGGTGAAGCTTTCTTT. Amino acid sequence: CASSLGQGFGEAFF.

This clonotype was counted many times. The CDR3 is CASSPWTGGNQPQHF. In DNA form, the CDR3 reads TGTGCCAGCAGTCCCTGGACAGGGGGCAATCAGCCCCAGCATTTT. This chain joins TRBV12-3 or TRBV12-4 and TRBJ1-5; TRBD1 matches at 9 bases. The CDR3 has 15 residues. The junction had 4 bases not matched to a gene; V was cut back by 5 bases and J by 2 bases.

The sample holds many counts of this clonotype. The chain combines TRBV7-3 with TRBJ2-1; 9 bases are shared with TRBD2. With 2 bases clipped from V and 8 bases from J, the junction kept 7 bases outside the gene matches. The CDR3 spans 15 residues. Germline V gene sequence: CDR1 SGHTA, CDR2 FQGTGA. CDR3 in amino acids: CASSLFDSGGDEQFF. Here the CDR3 DNA reads TGTGCCAGCAGCTTATTTGATAGCGGGGGTGATGAGCAGTTCTTC.

This clonotype has a count of ten or more. This chain links TRBV7-9 with TRBJ2-7; D not certain. V lost 2 bases and J 7 bases, leaving 9 bases between the germline ends. CDR3 length equals 12 residues. The germline gives CDR1 SEHNR, CDR2 FQNEAQ (reference sequence). The CDR3 DNA follows: TGTGCCAGCAGCTTATTTAGCTGGGAGCAGTACTTC. Amino acid sequence: CASSLFSWEQYF.

This chain uses TRBV5-1 with TRBJ2-7; the match to TRBD1 covers 7 bases. V gave up 4 bases and J gave up 7 bases; unmatched junction bases: 11. Germline assignment: CDR1 SGHRS and CDR2 YFSETQ. CDR3 length equals 14 residues. Here the CDR3 reads CASSPRQGGREQYF. The DNA of the CDR3 is TGCGCCAGCAGCCCTCGACAGGGTGGACGGGAGCAGTACTTC.

This clonotype was observed a handful of times. V and J are TRBV24-1 and TRBJ2-6, with TRBD1 matching over 7 bases. The CDR3 extends over 15 amino acids. Germline V gives CDR1 KGHDR, CDR2 SFDVKD. The J segment lost 4 bases and the V segment lost 6 bases, leaving 5 bases of the junction unmatched. The CDR3 bases are TGTGCCACCAGTAGGGGGCTGGGCGGGGCCAACGTCCTGACTTTC. It translates to CATSRGLGGANVLTF.

This clonotype occurred many times. V is TRBV7-6 and J is TRBJ2-7; the D is unclear. The germline V gene has CDR1 SGHVS and CDR2 FNYEAQ. The CDR3 has 14 amino acids. With 0 bases removed from V and 0 bases from J, the gap between germline ends came to 6 bases. CDR3 DNA sequence: TGTGCCAGCAGCTTAGCAGCCCGCTCCTACGAGCAGTACTTC. This translates into CASSLAARSYEQYF. The variable domain in full, completed from reference TRBV7-6 and TRBJ2-7, reads GAGVSQSPRYKVTKRGQDVALRCDPISGHVSLYWYRQALGQGPEFLTYFNYEAQQDKSGLPNDRFSAERPEGSISTLTIQRTEQRDSAMYRCASSLAARSYEQYFGPGTRLTVT.

This clonotype has at least ten counts. The CDR3 DNA sequence: TGTGCCAGCACATTCGGGGCGGGCTACGAGCAGTACTTC. It specifies CASTFGAGYEQYF. The rearrangement joins TRBV2 to TRBJ2-7; tentatively, D is TRBD1 or TRBD2 (5 bases each). Germline V gives CDR1 SNHLY, CDR2 FYNNEI. The CDR3 has 13 residues. The V end lost 7 bases, the J end lost 3 bases, and 13 bases lay between the germline ends.

The V call is TRBV5-6, the J call TRBJ1-3; 8 bases map to TRBD1. CDR3 length: 13 residues. Per the germline V gene, CDR1 is SGHDT and CDR2 is YYEEEE. The V gene end was trimmed by 1 base and the J gene end by 7 bases; junction bases not matched to a gene: 1. As DNA, the CDR3 is TGTGCCAGCAGCTTGCAGGGGGCCAACACCATATATTTT. Protein: CASSLQGANTIYF.